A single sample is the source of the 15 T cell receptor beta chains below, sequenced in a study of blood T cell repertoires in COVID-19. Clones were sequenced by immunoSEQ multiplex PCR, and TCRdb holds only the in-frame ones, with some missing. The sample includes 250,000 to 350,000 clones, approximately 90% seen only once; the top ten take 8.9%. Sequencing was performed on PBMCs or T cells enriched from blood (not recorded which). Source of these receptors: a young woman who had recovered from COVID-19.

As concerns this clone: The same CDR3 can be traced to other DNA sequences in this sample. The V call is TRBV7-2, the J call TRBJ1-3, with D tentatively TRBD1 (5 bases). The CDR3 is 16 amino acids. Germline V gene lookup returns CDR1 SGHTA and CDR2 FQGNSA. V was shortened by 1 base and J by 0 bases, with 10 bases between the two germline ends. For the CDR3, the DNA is TGTGCCAGCAGCTTAGTAGGGACTGGCTCTGGAAACACCATATATTTT. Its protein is CASSLVGTGSGNTIYF.

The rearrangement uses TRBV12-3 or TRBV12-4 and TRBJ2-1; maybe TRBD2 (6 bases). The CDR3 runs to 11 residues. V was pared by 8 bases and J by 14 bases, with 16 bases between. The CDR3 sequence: CASGDNGEEFF. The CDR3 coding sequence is TGTGCCAGCGGAGACAACGGGGAGGAGTTCTTC.

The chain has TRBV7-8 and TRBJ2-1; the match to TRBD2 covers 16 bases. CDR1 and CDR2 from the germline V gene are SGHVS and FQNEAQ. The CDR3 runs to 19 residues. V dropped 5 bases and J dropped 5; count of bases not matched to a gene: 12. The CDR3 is CASSVPSAGLAGGDNEQFF. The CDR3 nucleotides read TGTGCCAGCAGCGTCCCTTCGGCGGGACTAGCGGGAGGGGACAATGAGCAGTTCTTC.

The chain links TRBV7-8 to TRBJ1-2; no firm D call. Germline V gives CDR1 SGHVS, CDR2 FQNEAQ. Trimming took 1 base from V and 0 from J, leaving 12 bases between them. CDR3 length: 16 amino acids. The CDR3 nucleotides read TGTGCCAGCAGCTTAGACCCTGTACTAGCTAACTATGGCTACACCTTC. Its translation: CASSLDPVLANYGYTF.

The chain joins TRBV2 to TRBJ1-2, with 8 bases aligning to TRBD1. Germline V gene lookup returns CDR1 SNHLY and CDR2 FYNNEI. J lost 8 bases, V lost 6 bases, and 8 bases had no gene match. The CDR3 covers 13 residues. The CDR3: CASSKDRVEGYTF. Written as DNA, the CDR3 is TGTGCCAGCAGCAAGGACAGGGTAGAGGGCTACACCTTC.

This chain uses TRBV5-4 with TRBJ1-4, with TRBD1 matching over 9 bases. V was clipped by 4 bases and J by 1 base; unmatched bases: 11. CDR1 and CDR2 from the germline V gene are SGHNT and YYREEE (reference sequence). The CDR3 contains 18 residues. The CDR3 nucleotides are TGTGCCAGCAGCACTCGGACAGGGGAGGGGCAAACTAATGAAAAACTGTTTTTT. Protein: CASSTRTGEGQTNEKLFF.

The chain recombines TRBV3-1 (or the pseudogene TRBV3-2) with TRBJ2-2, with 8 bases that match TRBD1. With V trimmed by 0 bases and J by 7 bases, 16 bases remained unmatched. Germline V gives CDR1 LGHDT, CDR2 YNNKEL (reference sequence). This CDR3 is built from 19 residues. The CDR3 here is CASSQEPPDLRGQGGELFF. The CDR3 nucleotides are TGTGCCAGCAGCCAAGAACCGCCAGACCTCAGGGGGCAGGGCGGGGAGCTGTTTTTT.

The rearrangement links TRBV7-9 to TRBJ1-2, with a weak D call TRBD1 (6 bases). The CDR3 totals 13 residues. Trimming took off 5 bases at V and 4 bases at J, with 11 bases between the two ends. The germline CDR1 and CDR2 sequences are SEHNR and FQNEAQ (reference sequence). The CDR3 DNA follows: TGTGCCAGCAGCCGCGGGGGCCCCTATGGCTACACCTTC. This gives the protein CASSRGGPYGYTF.

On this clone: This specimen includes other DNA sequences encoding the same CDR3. The CDR3 DNA follows: TGCGCCAGCAGCCAAGATTCAGGGTCCAGCTCCTACGAGCAGTACTTC. Translating it yields CASSQDSGSSSYEQYF. The chain has TRBV4-3 and TRBJ2-7; D perhaps matches TRBD1 (5 bases). The V gene's germline CDR1 is LGHNA and CDR2 YSLEER. V was clipped by 0 bases and J by 0 bases, with 12 bases between them. This CDR3 is built from 16 residues.

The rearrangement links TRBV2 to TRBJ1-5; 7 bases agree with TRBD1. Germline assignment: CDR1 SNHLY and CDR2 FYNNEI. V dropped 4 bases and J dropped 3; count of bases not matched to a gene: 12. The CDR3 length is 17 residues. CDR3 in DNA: TGTGCCAGCAGTGTTCGGGGGACAGAATCTTCCAATCAGCCCCAGCATTTT. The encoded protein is CASSVRGTESSNQPQHF.

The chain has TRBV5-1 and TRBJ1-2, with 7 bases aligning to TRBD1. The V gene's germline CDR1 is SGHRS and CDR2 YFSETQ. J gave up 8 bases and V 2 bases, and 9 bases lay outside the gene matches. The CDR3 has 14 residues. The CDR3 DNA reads TGCGCCAGCAGCTTCGACAGGGAATCGGAAGGCTACACCTTC. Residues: CASSFDRESEGYTF. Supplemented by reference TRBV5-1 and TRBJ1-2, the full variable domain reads KAGVTQTPRYLIKTRGQQVTLSCSPISGHRSVSWYQQTPGQGLQFLFEYFSETQRNKGNFPGRFSGRQFSNSRSEMNVSTLELGDSALYLCASSFDRESEGYTFGSGTRLTVV.

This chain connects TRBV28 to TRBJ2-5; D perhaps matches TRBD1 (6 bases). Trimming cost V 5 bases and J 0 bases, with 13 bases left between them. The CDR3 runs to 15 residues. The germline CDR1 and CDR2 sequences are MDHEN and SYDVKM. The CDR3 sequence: CASSRDRTYQETQYF. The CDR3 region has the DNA TGTGCCAGCAGTCGAGACAGGACGTACCAAGAGACCCAGTACTTC.

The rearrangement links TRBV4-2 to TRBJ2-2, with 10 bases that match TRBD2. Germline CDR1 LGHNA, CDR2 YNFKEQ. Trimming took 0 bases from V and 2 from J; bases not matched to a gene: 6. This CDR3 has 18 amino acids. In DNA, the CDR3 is TGTGCCAGCAGCCAAGATCCTAGCGGGGGCTTTAACACCGGGGAGCTGTTTTTT. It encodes CASSQDPSGGFNTGELFF.

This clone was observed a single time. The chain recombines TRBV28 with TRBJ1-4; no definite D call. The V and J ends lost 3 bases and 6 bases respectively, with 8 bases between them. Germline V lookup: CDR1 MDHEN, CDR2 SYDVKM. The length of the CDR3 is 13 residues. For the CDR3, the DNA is TGTGCCAGCAGTTTGTTTGCAGATGAAAAACTGTTTTTT. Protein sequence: CASSLFADEKLFF.

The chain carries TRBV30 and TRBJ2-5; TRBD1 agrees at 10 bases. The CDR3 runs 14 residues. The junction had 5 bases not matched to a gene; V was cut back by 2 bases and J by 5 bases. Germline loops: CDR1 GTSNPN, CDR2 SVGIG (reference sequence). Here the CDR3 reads CAWSRQGARETQYF. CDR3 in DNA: TGTGCCTGGAGTCGACAGGGGGCTCGGGAGACCCAGTACTTC.